This entry lists 20 T cell receptor beta chains sequenced from one sample in a study of T cells in Graves' hyperthyroidism and ophthalmopathy. Authors of the study amplified TCR beta CDR3 regions from RNA transcripts. RT-PCR in the first round (using the HTBI primer set) targeted the TCR CDR3. Via MiXCR, TCRdb re-called the multiplex PCR reads, giving one row per CDR3 protein. The table includes 300,000 to 450,000 distinct CDR3 sequences, 15% to 20% detected once. The sequenced sample was blood. Receptor source: a woman aged 40 to 55 with Graves' ophthalmopathy.

V usage is TRBV6-4 and J usage is TRBJ1-6; the match to TRBD1 covers 9 bases. CDR3 length equals 15 residues. The germline gives CDR1 MRHNA, CDR2 SNTAGT. Unmatched junction bases numbered 8, after V lost 4 bases and J lost 10 bases. CDR3 sequence (DNA): TGTGCCAGCAGTGCCGGGACAGGGATTCGATCACCCCTCCACTTT. It specifies CASSAGTGIRSPLHF.

This clonotype was detected many times. The rearrangement links TRBV9 to TRBJ1-5; D call uncertain. Between the trimmed V and J ends, which lost 5 bases and 5 bases, there was a span of 14 bases. The CDR3 runs 14 residues. CDR1 is SGDLS, CDR2 YYNGEE, per germline. CDR3 coding DNA: TGTGCCAGCAGTCTCAGACCCGAGGATCAGCCCCAGCATTTT. The encoded protein is CASSLRPEDQPQHF.

This clonotype appeared many times. V is TRBV29-1 and J is TRBJ1-1; tentatively, D is TRBD1 (5 bases). Per germline, CDR1 SQVTM and CDR2 ANQGSEA. The CDR3 has 14 amino acids. V was clipped by 4 bases and J by 1 base, with 13 bases between them. The CDR3 nucleotides read TGCAGCGTTGGGGAGGGGTTCAAGAACACTGAAGCTTTCTTT. The encoded protein is CSVGEGFKNTEAFF.

The genes are TRBV11-2 and TRBJ1-5; possibly TRBD1 for D (5 bases). The germline CDR1 and CDR2 sequences are SGHAT and FQNNGV. V was shortened by 4 bases and J by 1 base, with 17 bases between the two germline ends. This CDR3 is built from 17 residues. The chain's CDR3 is CASSSPPSAGSNQPQHF. The DNA for the CDR3 is TGTGCCAGCAGCTCCCCACCCTCGGCAGGGAGCAATCAGCCCCAGCATTTT. Supplemented by reference TRBV11-2 and TRBJ1-5, the full variable domain reads EAGVAQSPRYKIIEKRQSVAFWCNPISGHATLYWYQQILGQGPKLLIQFQNNGVVDDSQLPKDRFSAERLKGVDSTLKIQPAKLEDSAVYLCASSSPPSAGSNQPQHFGDGTRLSIL.

This clonotype was picked up many times. This sequence joins TRBV2 and TRBJ2-6; TRBD2 matches 9 bases. This CDR3 is 15 amino acids long. Germline V CDR1 and CDR2: SNHLY, FYNNEI. The V and J ends lost 6 bases and 4 bases, in that order; junction bases with no gene match: 4. CDR3 region: CASRREGNGANVLTF. For the CDR3, the DNA is TGTGCCAGCAGGCGGGAGGGGAACGGGGCCAACGTCCTGACTTTC.

This clonotype has a count of ten or more. Here the CDR3 DNA reads TGTGCCAGCAGTTACTTCGGCCCGGACGACGAGCAGTACTTC. Protein product: CASSYFGPDDEQYF. V gene TRBV6-5 combines with J gene TRBJ2-7; no clear D. V lost 1 base to trimming and J lost 5 bases, with 12 bases between them. The CDR3 sequence is 14 residues long. Germline loops: CDR1 MNHEY, CDR2 SVGAGI.

This clonotype was observed at least ten times. This rearrangement joins TRBV19 to TRBJ1-1; D perhaps matches TRBD1 (5 bases). The germline CDR1 and CDR2 sequences are LNHDA and SQIVND (reference sequence). Trimming pared 4 bases from V and 1 base from J, leaving 10 bases between. This CDR3 comprises 14 residues. CDR3 in amino acids: CASSTRQRNTEAFF. The CDR3 DNA reads as TGTGCCAGTAGTACCCGACAGAGGAACACTGAAGCTTTCTTT.

This clonotype turned up a few times. V usage is TRBV11-2 and J usage is TRBJ2-7, with TRBD2 matching over 10 bases. This CDR3 has 17 residues. Germline assignment: CDR1 SGHAT and CDR2 FQNNGV. Trimming at V came to 5 bases and at J to 2 bases, leaving 12 bases not matched to a gene. The DNA for the CDR3 is TGTGCCAGCAGCCCTTACCCGCCCACTAGCGGGGCCTACGAGCAGTACTTC. This gives the protein CASSPYPPTSGAYEQYF.

This clonotype has at least ten counts. The chain combines TRBV29-1 with TRBJ2-3; TRBD2 aligns across 13 bases. Germline-derived CDR1 and CDR2 are SQVTM and ANQGSEA. The CDR3 runs to 15 residues. With V trimmed by 7 bases and J by 4 bases, 8 bases remained unmatched. CDR3 residues: CSAGGLAGAPDTQYF. For the CDR3, the DNA is TGCAGCGCCGGAGGACTAGCGGGAGCGCCAGATACGCAGTATTTT.

The table lists this clonotype with a few counts. The chain employs TRBV20-1 and TRBJ2-5; either TRBD1 or TRBD2 may supply D (5 bases each). Deletions cut 6 bases from V and 4 bases from J, with 12 bases between. Looked up from germline, CDR1 is DFQATT and CDR2 is SNEGSKA (reference sequence). This CDR3 is built from 12 residues. Here the CDR3 reads CSAVHGGETQYF. Written as DNA, the CDR3 is TGCAGTGCCGTGCATGGGGGAGAGACCCAGTACTTC.

The table lists this clonotype with many counts. The chain couples TRBV29-1 to TRBJ2-7; the D gene could be TRBD1 or TRBD2 (5 bases each). From germline, CDR1 is SQVTM and CDR2 ANQGSEA. The CDR3 runs to 13 residues. Trimming removed 6 bases from V and 2 bases from J, with 14 bases in between. The CDR3 DNA reads TGCAGCGTAAGGGACCTCCCCACCTACGAGCAGTACTTC. It codes for CSVRDLPTYEQYF.

This clonotype was seen ten or more times. The chain uses TRBV28 and TRBJ1-2; D is perhaps TRBD1 (5 bases). CDR1 MDHEN and CDR2 SYDVKM come from the germline V gene. Trimming stripped 5 bases from V and 2 bases from J, with 15 bases between. The CDR3 loop spans 15 amino acids. The CDR3 nucleotides are TGTGCCAGCAGTCCCCCGTCCGGACACAACTATGGCTACACCTTC. It codes for CASSPPSGHNYGYTF.

This clonotype was detected ten times or more. J is TRBJ2-7 and V is TRBV7-9, with a possible D match to TRBD1 (6 bases). This CDR3 contains 14 residues. Per the germline V gene, CDR1 is SEHNR and CDR2 is FQNEAQ (reference sequence). Deletions cut 0 bases from V and 6 bases from J, with 12 bases between. The CDR3 DNA is TGTGCCAGCAGCTTAGCCAGGGGTAATGGCGAGCAGTACTTC. Residues: CASSLARGNGEQYF.

The table lists this clonotype with many counts. The V call is TRBV24-1, the J call TRBJ2-5; D is unresolved. V was shortened by 0 bases and J by 2 bases, with 3 bases between the two germline ends. In germline, CDR1 is KGHDR, CDR2 SFDVKD. The CDR3 spans 13 residues. CDR3 nucleotides: TGTGCCACCAGTGATTTGAAGCAAGAGACCCAGTACTTC. It yields the protein CATSDLKQETQYF.

The sample holds a few counts of this clonotype. The chain carries TRBV5-1 and TRBJ1-1, with D perhaps TRBD1 (5 bases). The CDR3 runs to 13 residues. V lost 0 bases to trimming and J lost 7 bases, with 10 bases between them. The germline V gene has CDR1 SGHRS and CDR2 YFSETQ. DNA of the CDR3: TGCGCCAGCAGCTTGGAAGGGGTTTTTGAAGCTTTCTTT. The encoded protein is CASSLEGVFEAFF.

This clonotype was seen many times. The chain is built from TRBV10-3 and TRBJ2-1; D is possibly TRBD2 (6 bases). There are 15 residues in the CDR3. In germline, CDR1 is ENHRY, CDR2 SYGVKD. Deletions cut 6 bases from V and 4 bases from J, with 16 bases between. CDR3 bases: TGTGCCATCAGGCATGGAGGGCCGTCTTACAATGAGCAGTTCTTC. It yields the protein CAIRHGGPSYNEQFF.

The sample holds many counts of this clonotype. This sequence joins TRBV11-2 and TRBJ2-7; 14 nucleotides align to TRBD2. Trimming removed 5 bases from V and 4 bases from J; junction bases left unmatched: 7. Germline values: CDR1 SGHAT, CDR2 FQNNGV. CDR3 length: 16 residues. The CDR3 spells CASSLRTSGRTYEQYF. CDR3 sequence (DNA): TGTGCCAGCAGCCTCCGGACTAGCGGGAGGACTTACGAGCAGTACTTC.

This clonotype came up many times. V usage is TRBV27 and J usage is TRBJ2-6, with unresolved D. Trimming took 3 bases from V and 4 from J, leaving 10 bases between them. In germline, CDR1 is MNHEY, CDR2 SMNVEV (reference sequence). The CDR3 has 15 residues. CDR3 protein: CASSFLGSGANVLTF. The CDR3, as DNA: TGTGCCAGCAGTTTTTTGGGTTCCGGGGCCAACGTCCTGACTTTC.

This clonotype has a count of ten or more. The genes are TRBV28 and TRBJ2-7; 7 bases map to TRBD2. Unmatched junction bases numbered 15, after V lost 8 bases and J lost 2 bases. Germline V gene lookup returns CDR1 MDHEN and CDR2 SYDVKM. There are 16 residues in the CDR3. Here the CDR3 DNA reads TGTGCCAGCCGGAGTCTTCTCAGCGGGACCCCCTACGAGCAGTACTTC. It yields the protein CASRSLLSGTPYEQYF.

This clonotype was seen only once. This chain uses TRBV28 with TRBJ2-5; D might be TRBD1 (5 bases). V was clipped by 2 bases and J by 2 bases, with 12 bases between them. The CDR3 is 15 amino acids. Germline V CDR1 and CDR2: MDHEN, SYDVKM. The CDR3 DNA reads as TGTGCCAGCAGTTTAGCCCAGGGCGAACAAGAGACCCAGTACTTC. This translates into CASSLAQGEQETQYF.